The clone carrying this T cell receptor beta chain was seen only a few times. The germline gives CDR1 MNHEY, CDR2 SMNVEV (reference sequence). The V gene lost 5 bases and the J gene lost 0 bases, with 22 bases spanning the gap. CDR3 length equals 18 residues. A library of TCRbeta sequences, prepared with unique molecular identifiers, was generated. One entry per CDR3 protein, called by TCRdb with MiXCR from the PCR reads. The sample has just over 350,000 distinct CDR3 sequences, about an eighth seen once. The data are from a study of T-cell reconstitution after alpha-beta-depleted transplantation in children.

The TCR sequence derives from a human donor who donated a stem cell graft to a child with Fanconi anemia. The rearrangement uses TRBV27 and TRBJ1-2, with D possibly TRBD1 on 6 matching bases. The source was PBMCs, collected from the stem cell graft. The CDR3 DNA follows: TGTGCCAGCAGTCCCGGGGGGGCCCTGCTGCTAGCTAACTATGGCTACACCTTC. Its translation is CASSPGGALLLANYGYTF.